This T cell receptor beta chain appears in the sequencing data of a study of beta chain features in type 1 diabetes. On this clone itself: Other DNA sequences in this sample translate to the same CDR3.

The whole isolated RNA underwent reverse transcription, so sequencing captured expressed TCRB transcripts. Libraries were prepared by immunoSEQ multiplex PCR; TCRdb keeps only in-frame clonotypes and omits some of them. The sample holds some 330,000 clones; approximately 11% are singletons and the top ten take just over 0.015%. Germline V gives CDR1 ENHRY, CDR2 SYGVKD. Trimming took off 3 bases at V and 0 bases at J, with 3 bases between the two ends. The CDR3 length is 13 residues. CD4+ cells of the naive, central memory, regulatory and stem cell-like memory types were sorted via CD45RO/CCR7/CD25/CD127/CD95/CD27.

The receptor was derived from a woman aged 25 to 39 in good health. Specimen: naive CD4+ T cells from blood. The gene calls are TRBV10-3 and TRBJ1-5; the D is unclear. The CDR3 bases are TGTGCCATCAGTGACGGTAGCAATCAGCCCCAGCATTTT. Protein: CAISDGSNQPQHF.